Listed here is a single T cell receptor (beta chain). Its target is unknown. The data are from a study of T cell responses to AZD1222 COVID-19 vaccine. Study-wide findings and caveats: No day 14 peak samples; only post-peak repertoires were characterized.

This CDR3 region has 17 residues. Germline CDR1 SGHTA, CDR2 FQGNSA. The trim removed 5 bases at V and 0 bases at J, leaving 8 bases unmatched. Profiled with immunoSEQ multiplex PCR; TCRdb holds only in-frame clones, not every one. The table records some 99,000 clones, roughly nine tenths of them present only once. The specimen was peripheral blood, collected on day 0 of AZD1222 vaccination. The clonotype comes from an adult in good health. This chain joins TRBV7-2 and TRBJ1-5; 9 positions match TRBD1. Here the CDR3 DNA reads TGTGCCAGCAGCGGGACAGGGACTTCGTTTAGCAATCAGCCCCAGCATTTT. Its protein product is CASSGTGTSFSNQPQHF.